This T cell receptor beta chain was identified during a study of post-analysis software for immune sequencing data. The table lists this clonotype with many counts. Unique molecular identifiers featured in each of the TCR beta cDNA libraries. TCRdb re-called the PCR reads with MiXCR, one entry per CDR3 protein. The sample lists about 380,000 distinct CDR3 sequences, less than 35% occurring once. Source material: blood. The receptor's source is a girl aged 5-17 years with multiple sclerosis.

CDR3 loop: CSASGGHPRETQYF. CDR3 nucleotide sequence: TGCAGTGCTAGCGGGGGCCACCCCAGAGAGACCCAGTACTTC. This chain connects TRBV20-1 to TRBJ2-5; D possibly uses TRBD1 or TRBD2 (6 bases each). This CDR3 is 14 amino acids long. Trimming cost V 3 bases and J 4 bases, with 15 bases left between them. Germline loops: CDR1 DFQATT, CDR2 SNEGSKA (reference sequence).